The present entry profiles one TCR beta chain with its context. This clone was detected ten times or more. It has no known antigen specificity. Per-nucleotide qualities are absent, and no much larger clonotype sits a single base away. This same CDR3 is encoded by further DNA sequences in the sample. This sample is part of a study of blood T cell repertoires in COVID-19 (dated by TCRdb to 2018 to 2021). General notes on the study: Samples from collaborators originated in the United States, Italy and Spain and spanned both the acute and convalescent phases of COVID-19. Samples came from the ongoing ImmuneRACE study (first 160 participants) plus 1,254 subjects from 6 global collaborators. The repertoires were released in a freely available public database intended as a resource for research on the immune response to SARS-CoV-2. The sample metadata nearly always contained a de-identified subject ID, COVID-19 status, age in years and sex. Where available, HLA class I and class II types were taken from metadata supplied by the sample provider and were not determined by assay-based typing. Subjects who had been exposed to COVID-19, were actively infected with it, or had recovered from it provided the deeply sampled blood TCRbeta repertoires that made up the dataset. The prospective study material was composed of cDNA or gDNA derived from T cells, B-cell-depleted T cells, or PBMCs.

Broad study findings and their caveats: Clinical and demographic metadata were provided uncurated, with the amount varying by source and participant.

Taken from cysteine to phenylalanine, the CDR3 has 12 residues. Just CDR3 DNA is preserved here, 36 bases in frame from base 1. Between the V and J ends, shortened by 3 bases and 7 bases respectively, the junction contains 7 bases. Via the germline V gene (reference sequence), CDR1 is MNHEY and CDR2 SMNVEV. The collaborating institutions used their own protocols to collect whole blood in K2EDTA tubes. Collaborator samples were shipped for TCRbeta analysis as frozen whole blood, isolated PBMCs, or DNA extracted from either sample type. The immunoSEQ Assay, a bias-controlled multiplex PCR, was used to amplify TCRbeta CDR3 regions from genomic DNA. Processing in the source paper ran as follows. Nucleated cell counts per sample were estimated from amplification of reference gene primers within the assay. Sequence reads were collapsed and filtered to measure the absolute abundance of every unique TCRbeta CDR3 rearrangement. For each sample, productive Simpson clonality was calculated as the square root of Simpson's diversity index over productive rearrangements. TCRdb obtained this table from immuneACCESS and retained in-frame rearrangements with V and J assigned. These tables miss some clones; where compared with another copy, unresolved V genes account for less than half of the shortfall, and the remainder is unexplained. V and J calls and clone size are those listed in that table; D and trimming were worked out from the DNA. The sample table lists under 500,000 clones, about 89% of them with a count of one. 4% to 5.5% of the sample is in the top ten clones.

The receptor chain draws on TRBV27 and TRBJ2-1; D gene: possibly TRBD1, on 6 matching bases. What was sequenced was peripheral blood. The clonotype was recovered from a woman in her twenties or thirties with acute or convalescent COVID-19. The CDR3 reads CASSLQGNEQFF. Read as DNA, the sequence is TGTGCCAGCAGTTTGCAGGGGAATGAGCAGTTCTTC.